A selection of T cell receptor beta chains follows, all from one sample in a study of blood T cell repertoires in COVID-19. Assay: immunoSEQ multiplex PCR; the TCRdb copy retains only in-frame clones and omits some. This sample yields around 130,000 clones, of which 80% to 85% are seen a single time; over 1.1% belongs to the top ten. Sequencing was performed on peripheral blood. The receptors here all came from a man in his sixties with acute or convalescent COVID-19. Both conserved end residues are part of each CDR3. D genes are given only for firm matches. The listing skips clone size in some rows; elsewhere it reads once, few, many or a size class.

cdr3_length	d_call	v_call	j_call	clone_size	cdr3_aa	cdr3_nt
17	TRBD1	TRBV18	TRBJ1-4	-	CASSPGTGKYMAEKLFF	TGTGCCAGCTCACCCGGGACAGGGAAATACATGGCTGAAAAACTGTTTTTT
12	-	TRBV12-3/TRBV12-4	TRBJ2-4	-	CASSWSLDIQYF	TGTGCCAGCAGTTGGAGTTTGGACATTCAGTACTTC
14	-	TRBV6-6	TRBJ2-7	-	CASSYGLSMDEQYF	TGTGCCAGCAGTTATGGTCTATCCATGGACGAGCAGTACTTC
15	TRBD1	TRBV5-4	TRBJ1-1	once	CASSSPGQVTTEAFF	TGTGCCAGCAGCTCACCGGGACAGGTTACGACTGAAGCTTTCTTT
15	TRBD1	TRBV12-5	TRBJ2-7	-	CASGLRRQGEGEQYF	TGTGCTAGTGGTTTGCGCCGACAGGGTGAGGGCGAGCAGTACTTC
11	-	TRBV2	TRBJ2-3	-	CARDLTDTQYF	TGTGCCAGGGACTTAACAGATACGCAGTATTTT
15	TRBD2	TRBV7-9	TRBJ2-2	few	CASSSSGGYTGELFF	TGTGCCAGCAGCTCTAGCGGGGGTTACACCGGGGAGCTGTTTTTT
12	-	TRBV5-6	TRBJ2-7	-	CASSLYGYEQYF	TGTGCCAGCAGCTTGTACGGCTACGAGCAGTACTTC
14	TRBD1	TRBV11-2	TRBJ2-7	-	CASSWGTESYEQYF	TGTGCCAGCAGCTGGGGGACAGAAAGTTACGAGCAGTACTTC
15	TRBD1	TRBV30	TRBJ1-2	-	CAWSNERTGGDGYTF	TGTGCCTGGAGTAACGAGAGGACAGGGGGCGATGGCTACACCTTC
14	-	TRBV7-2	TRBJ1-1	-	CASSLVQVNTEAFF	TGTGCCAGCAGCTTAGTACAAGTGAACACTGAAGCTTTCTTT
15	-	TRBV5-6	TRBJ2-7	-	CASSLGRTANYEQYF	TGTGCCAGCAGCTTGGGGCGGACAGCGAACTACGAGCAGTACTTC
16	TRBD2	TRBV3-1/TRBV3-2	TRBJ2-2	-	CASGSFSGRGAGELFF	TGTGCCAGCGGAAGCTTCAGCGGGAGGGGAGCCGGGGAGCTGTTTTTT
14	-	TRBV30	TRBJ1-2	-	CAWSLYRVNYGYTF	TGTGCCTGGAGTCTTTACAGGGTGAACTATGGCTACACCTTC
15	-	TRBV30	TRBJ2-3	-	CAWSAGTGFIDTQYF	TGTGCCTGGAGTGCCGGTACAGGGTTTATAGATACGCAGTATTTT
15	TRBD1	TRBV6-6	TRBJ2-7	-	CASSTSGTGPYEQYF	TGTGCCAGCAGTACCTCGGGGACAGGCCCCTACGAGCAGTACTTC
14	-	TRBV29-1	TRBJ1-5	-	CSVGFGEGGQPQHF	TGCAGCGTTGGTTTCGGGGAGGGCGGTCAGCCCCAGCATTTT
14	-	TRBV6-5	TRBJ2-2	-	CASTLGHLTGELFF	TGTGCCAGCACTTTGGGACATCTCACCGGGGAGCTGTTTTTT
15	TRBD1	TRBV2	TRBJ1-2	few	CASSEVGTGNRGYTF	TGTGCCAGCAGTGAAGTCGGGACAGGGAATCGTGGCTACACCTTC
17	TRBD2	TRBV5-1	TRBJ2-3	-	CASSPQASGRGADTQYF	TGCGCCAGCAGCCCGCAGGCTAGCGGGAGAGGGGCAGATACGCAGTATTTT
13	TRBD2	TRBV15	TRBJ2-7	-	CATSPRGGGEQYF	TGTGCCACCAGCCCGCGGGGGGGTGGCGAGCAGTACTTC
14	-	TRBV29-1	TRBJ1-1	-	CSAHNPGGITEAFF	TGCAGCGCACATAACCCGGGGGGCATTACTGAAGCTTTCTTT
16	TRBD1	TRBV3-1/TRBV3-2	TRBJ1-1	-	CASSYRTGVMNTEAFF	TGTGCCAGCAGCTACCGGACAGGGGTTATGAACACTGAAGCTTTCTTT
16	TRBD1	TRBV4-2	TRBJ2-1	-	CASSHDGDSSYNEQFF	TGTGCCAGCAGCCATGACGGGGACAGCTCCTACAATGAGCAGTTCTTC
17	TRBD1	TRBV7-3	TRBJ1-2	-	CASSSHRQGGLLYGYTF	TGTGCCAGCAGCTCTCATAGGCAGGGGGGCCTCCTGTATGGCTACACCTTC
13	-	TRBV5-1	TRBJ1-2	-	CASSLGQGNGYTF	TGCGCCAGCAGCTTGGGGCAGGGTAATGGCTACACCTTC
16	-	TRBV5-1	TRBJ2-7	-	CASSLVFRGDPYEQYF	TGCGCCAGCAGCTTGGTTTTCAGGGGGGACCCCTACGAGCAGTACTTC